A selection of T cell receptor beta chains follows, all from one sample in a study of regulatory T cells in long-lasting Graves disease. From the multiplex PCR reads, TCRdb called clonotypes with MiXCR, one entry per CDR3 protein. This sample yields approximately 470,000 distinct CDR3 sequences, of which roughly 17% are seen a single time; more than 10% belongs to the top ten. This same sample was also taken into another study, of T cells in Graves' hyperthyroidism and ophthalmopathy.

The starting material was peripheral blood mononuclear cells (PBMCs), obtained at new diagnosis, from a patient treated with antithyroid drugs. All receptors come from a man aged 40-49 years with Graves disease. Both conserved end residues are part of each CDR3. The order of the fields is CDR3 length, V gene, J gene, CDR3 protein.

14	TRBV5-1	TRBJ2-5	CASSLTAYQETQYF
14	TRBV28	TRBJ1-1	CASSWTGVNTEAFF
14	TRBV20-1	TRBJ2-1	CSARDRLTQNEQFF
13	TRBV10-3	TRBJ2-1	CAMRDSSDNEQFF
17	TRBV10-3	TRBJ1-1	CAISTQPGQGGIPEAFF
16	TRBV6-2/TRBV6-3	TRBJ2-1	CASSPRGGSSYNEQFF
16	TRBV6-1	TRBJ2-5	CASSPRGTAYGETQYF
15	TRBV5-1	TRBJ1-1	CASSLGRGRFTEAFF
12	TRBV30	TRBJ2-2	CAWKGNTGELFF
16	TRBV4-1	TRBJ1-2	CASSNDFGLQFTGYTF
14	TRBV20-1	TRBJ2-7	CSANQGTSRGEQYF
16	TRBV11-2	TRBJ2-5	CASRAIGAGPRETQYF